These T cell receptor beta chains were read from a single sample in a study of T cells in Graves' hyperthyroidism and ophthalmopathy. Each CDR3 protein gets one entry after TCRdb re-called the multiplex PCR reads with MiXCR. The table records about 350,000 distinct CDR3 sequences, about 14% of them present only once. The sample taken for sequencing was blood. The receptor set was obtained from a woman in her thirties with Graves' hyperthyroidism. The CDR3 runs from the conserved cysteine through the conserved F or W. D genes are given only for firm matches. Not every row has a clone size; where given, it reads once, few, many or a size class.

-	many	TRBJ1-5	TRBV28	CASSPLGRGAAQHF	TGTGCCAGCAGTCCTCTGGGACGGGGGGCAGCCCAGCATTTT
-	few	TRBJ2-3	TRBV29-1	CSVDGGGHTDTQYF	TGCAGCGTTGATGGTGGGGGGCACACAGATACGCAGTATTTT
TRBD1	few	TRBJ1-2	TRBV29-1	CSVRTGTGYTF	TGCAGCGTCCGGACAGGGACTGGCTACACCTTC
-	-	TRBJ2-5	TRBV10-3	CAISDSGQGKQETQYF	TGTGCCATCAGTGATTCGGGGCAGGGCAAACAAGAGACCCAGTACTTC
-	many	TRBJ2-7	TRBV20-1	CSAFDRDVTYEQYF	TGCAGTGCTTTCGATCGGGACGTCACTTACGAGCAGTACTTC
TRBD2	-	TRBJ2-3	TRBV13	CASIAGGIGETDTQYF	TGTGCCAGCATAGCGGGAGGAATTGGGGAGACAGATACGCAGTATTTT
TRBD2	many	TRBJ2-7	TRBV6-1	CASSSKGLAPYEQYF	TGTGCCAGCAGTAGCAAAGGACTAGCCCCCTACGAGCAGTACTTC
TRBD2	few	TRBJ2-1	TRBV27	CASSSTSGRFSNEQFF	TGTGCCAGCAGTTCGACTAGCGGGAGGTTTAGTAATGAGCAGTTCTTC
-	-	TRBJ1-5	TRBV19	CASTGEDQPQHF	TGTGCCAGTACCGGGGAGGATCAGCCCCAGCATTTT
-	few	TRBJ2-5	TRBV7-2	CASSAGALDQETQYF	TGTGCCAGCAGCGCCGGGGCTTTGGATCAAGAGACCCAGTACTTC
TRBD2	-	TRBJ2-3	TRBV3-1	CASSPLRTSEAEGRLDTQYF	TGTGCCAGCAGCCCTTTGAGAACTAGCGAGGCCGAGGGGAGGTTAGATACGCAGTATTTT
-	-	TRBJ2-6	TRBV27	CASSNPSGANVLTF	TGTGCCAGCAGTAACCCATCTGGGGCCAACGTCCTGACTTTC
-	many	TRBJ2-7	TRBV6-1	CASSTVTKNQGSLYEQYF	TGTGCCAGCAGCACCGTTACGAAAAATCAGGGGAGCCTCTACGAGCAGTACTTC
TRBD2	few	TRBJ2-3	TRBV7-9	CASSSTSGRAPDTQYF	TGTGCCAGCAGCTCTACTAGCGGGAGGGCCCCGGATACGCAGTATTTT
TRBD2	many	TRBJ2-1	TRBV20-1	CSAQRERGGPRSTNNEQFF	TGCAGTGCCCAAAGGGAGCGGGGGGGACCAAGGTCCACCAACAATGAGCAGTTCTTC
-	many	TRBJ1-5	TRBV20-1	CSARPQGSNQPQHF	TGCAGTGCTAGACCACAGGGAAGCAATCAGCCCCAGCATTTT
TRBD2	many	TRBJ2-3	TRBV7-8	CASSLASGGGSQYF	TGTGCCAGCAGCTTAGCTAGCGGGGGGGGGTCGCAGTATTTT
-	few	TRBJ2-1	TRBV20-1	CSARLRDEQFF	TGCAGTGCTAGACTTAGGGATGAGCAGTTCTTC
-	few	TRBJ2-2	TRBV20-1	CSARVTAAGGELFF	TGCAGTGCTAGAGTTACAGCCGCCGGCGGGGAGCTGTTTTTT
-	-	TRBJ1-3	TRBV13	CASGNRDLNTIYF	TGTGCCAGCGGGAACCGGGACCTAAACACCATATATTTT
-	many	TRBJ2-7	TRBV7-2	CASSSARGNTYEQYF	TGTGCCAGCAGCTCCGCCCGGGGGAACACCTACGAGCAGTACTTC
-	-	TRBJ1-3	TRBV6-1	CASSEAGRHGDTIYF	TGTGCCAGCAGTGAAGCGGGCCGCCACGGGGACACCATATATTTT
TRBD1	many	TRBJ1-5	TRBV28	CASRTPGQGSQPQHF	TGTGCCAGCAGGACACCGGGACAGGGAAGTCAGCCCCAGCATTTT
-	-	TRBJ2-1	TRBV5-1	CASSAGGPGSYNEQFF	TGCGCCAGCAGCGCGGGTGGCCCCGGTTCCTACAATGAGCAGTTCTTC
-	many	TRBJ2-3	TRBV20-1	CSATKTADTQYF	TGCAGTGCTACCAAGACCGCAGATACGCAGTATTTT
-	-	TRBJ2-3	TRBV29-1	CSMDQLGTDTQYF	TGCAGCATGGATCAGCTAGGGACAGATACGCAGTATTTT
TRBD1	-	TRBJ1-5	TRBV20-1	CSASGDSRNQPQHF	TGCAGTGCCAGTGGGGACAGCCGCAATCAGCCCCAGCATTTT
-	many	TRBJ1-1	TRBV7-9	CASSLGGRKNTEAFF	TGTGCCAGCAGCTTGGGGGGCCGTAAGAACACTGAAGCTTTCTTT
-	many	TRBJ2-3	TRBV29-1	CSVEGETSTDTQYF	TGCAGCGTTGAGGGGGAGACGTCCACAGATACGCAGTATTTT
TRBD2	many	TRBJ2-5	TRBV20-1	CSASSWEGGETQYF	TGCAGTGCTAGTTCGTGGGAGGGAGGGGAGACCCAGTACTTC
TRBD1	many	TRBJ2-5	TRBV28	CASSPIGTGGETQYF	TGTGCCAGCAGTCCGATCGGGACAGGGGGGGAGACCCAGTACTTC
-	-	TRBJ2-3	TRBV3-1	CASSQHVDTQYF	TGTGCCAGCAGCCAACACGTGGATACGCAGTATTTT